The entry that follows covers one T cell receptor (beta chain) sequence. It has no known antigen specificity. No much larger clone exists at a distance of one base, and base qualities are not known. The data are from a study of blood T cell repertoires in COVID-19 (TCRdb year 2020). Study-wide context: Samples from collaborators originated in the United States, Italy and Spain and spanned both the acute and convalescent phases of COVID-19. The material from the prospective study consisted of cDNA or gDNA derived from T cells, B-cell-depleted T cells, or PBMCs. The dataset comprised deeply sampled blood TCRbeta repertoires from subjects exposed to, actively infected with, or recovered from COVID-19. The repertoires were released in a freely available public database meant as a resource for research on the immune response to SARS-CoV-2. Samples came from the ongoing ImmuneRACE study (first 160 participants) plus 1,254 subjects from 6 global collaborators. The sample metadata nearly always contained a de-identified subject ID, COVID-19 status, age in years and sex. Where HLA class I and class II types were available, the types were taken from metadata supplied by the sample provider, not from assay-based typing. General study outcomes and caveats: How much clinical and demographic metadata was included differed by source and by participant, and the metadata was provided uncurated.

Another Seattle source contributed samples from volunteer blood donors who had recovered from COVID-19. Each collaborating institution followed its own protocols to collect whole blood in K2EDTA tubes. For TCRbeta analysis, collaborator samples were shipped as frozen whole blood, as isolated PBMCs, or as DNA extracted from either sample type. Reading the germline V gene gives CDR1 SGDLS and CDR2 YYNGEE. V ends up 9 bases short and J 1 base short, with an unmatched junction base count of 7. From the cysteine up to the phenylalanine, the CDR3 has a length of 14 residues. Only the CDR3 DNA is retained, 42 bases long and in frame from the first base. TCRbeta CDR3 regions were amplified from genomic DNA by means of the immunoSEQ Assay, a bias-controlled multiplex PCR. The study's processing was this. The number of nucleated cells in each sample was estimated by amplification of reference gene primers within the assay. To quantify the absolute abundance of each unique TCRbeta CDR3 rearrangement, sequence reads were collapsed and filtered. For each sample, productive Simpson clonality was calculated as the square root of Simpson's diversity index over productive rearrangements. TCRdb holds this immuneACCESS table with in-frame rearrangements only. Some clones are missing; in checked studies, unresolved V genes explain under half, and the rest has no known cause. The V and J calls and the clone size are those of that table, but D and trimming were determined from the DNA. The sample table records under 300,000 clones; around 84% of these occur just once. The ten biggest clones cover about 1.5% of the sample.

Sequencing was done on a sample of peripheral blood. The TCR comes from a woman in her 40s who had recovered from COVID-19. Recombination connected TRBV9 to TRBJ1-1, with TRBD1 identical over 9 junction bases. The DNA sequence follows: TGTGCCACCTCCAGGACAGGGGCGAACACTGAAGCTTTCTTT. Its coded protein is CATSRTGANTEAFF.